These 5 T cell receptor beta chains came from one sample sequenced in a study of blood T cell repertoires in COVID-19. TCRdb's table, derived via immunoSEQ multiplex PCR, lists solely in-frame clones and lacks some. The sample consists of about 180,000 clones, about 82% of them appearing once. Sequencing was carried out using PBMCs or T cells enriched from blood (not recorded which). All receptors come from a woman aged 30 to 39 who had recovered from COVID-19.

V gene TRBV5-6 combines with J gene TRBJ2-3; a possible D gene is TRBD1 (5 bases). The ends were cut back, 1 base at V and 9 bases at J, with 15 bases in the middle. The CDR3 is 14 residues long. Germline V gene sequence: CDR1 SGHDT, CDR2 YYEEEE. In DNA, the CDR3 is TGTGCCAGCAGCTTGACAGGAAGCTGGCCAACGCAGTATTTT. It is translated as CASSLTGSWPTQYF. The full variable domain, its missing parts supplied by reference TRBV5-6 and TRBJ2-3, is DAGVTQSPTHLIKTRGQQVTLRCSPKSGHDTVSWYQQALGQGPQFIFQYYEEEERQRGNFPDRFSGHQFPNYSSELNVNALLLGDSALYLCASSLTGSWPTQYFGPGTRLTVL.

This rearrangement joins TRBV12-3 or TRBV12-4 to TRBJ1-6; D not resolved. Between the trimmed V and J ends, which lost 3 bases and 14 bases, there was a span of 11 bases. This CDR3 region has 12 residues. In DNA, the CDR3 is TGTGCCAGCAGTTTCGAGGCAACGACCCTCCACTTT. It encodes CASSFEATTLHF.

The chain uses TRBV6-6 and TRBJ2-7, with TRBD1 matching over 8 bases. The J segment lost 4 bases and the V segment lost 6 bases, leaving 11 bases of the junction unmatched. Germline V gives CDR1 MNHNY, CDR2 SVGAGI (reference sequence). There are 15 residues in the CDR3. In DNA form, the CDR3 reads TGTGCCAGCAGATATACAGGGGGAAGAATGTACGAGCAGTACTTC. This codes for CASRYTGGRMYEQYF.

This clone was detected only once. The chain combines TRBV28 with TRBJ2-5; TRBD2 agrees at 11 bases. The CDR3 runs to 20 residues. Trimming took 6 bases from V and 2 from J; bases not matched to a gene: 20. Germline V lookup: CDR1 MDHEN, CDR2 SYDVKM. The CDR3 bases are TGTGCCAGCAGAACTTTACTTAGGTCTAGCGGGAGGATTTGGCAAGAGACCCAGTACTTC. Protein: CASRTLLRSSGRIWQETQYF.

The chain links TRBV6-5 to TRBJ2-5, with D possibly matching TRBD2 (7 bases). This CDR3 comprises 15 residues. Germline V lookup: CDR1 MNHEY, CDR2 SVGAGI. V was clipped by 6 bases and J by 0 bases, with 14 bases between them. CDR3 residues: CASRRGRSYQETQYF. The DNA for the CDR3 is TGTGCCAGCAGGCGGGGGCGATCGTACCAAGAGACCCAGTACTTC.